This T cell receptor (beta chain) was sequenced during a study of T cells after yellow fever vaccination. This clonotype was detected a few times. V shed 2 bases and J shed 0 bases, with 15 bases lying between them. The CDR3 has 17 amino acids. Germline-derived CDR1 and CDR2 are MDHEN and SYDVKM. In making TCR cDNA, 5'RACE template switching added a universal primer site and UMIs to it. TCRdb reprocessed the 5' RACE reads with MiXCR, giving one entry per CDR3 protein. The sample holds approximately 550,000 distinct CDR3 sequences, roughly 14% seen once. The TCR comes from a man aged 25-45 years who received the YFV17D yellow fever vaccine. Sequenced here: PBMCs, sampled on the day of the yellow fever booster vaccination. V usage is TRBV28 and J usage is TRBJ2-3; TRBD1 or TRBD2 may be the D gene (5 bases each). DNA of the CDR3: TGTGCCAGCAGTTTACCCCCCCGGGGCGTCAGCACAGATACGCAGTATTTT. This translates into CASSLPPRGVSTDTQYF. Combining the CDR3 with reference TRBV28 and TRBJ2-3 gives the whole variable domain DVKVTQSSRYLVKRTGEKVFLECVQDMDHENMFWYRQDPGLGLRLIYFSYDVKMKEKGDIPEGYSVSREKKERFSLILESASTNQTSMYLCASSLPPRGVSTDTQYFGPGTRLTVL.